This is a list of T cell receptor beta chains from one sample in a study of shared clonotypes between healthy human individuals. Libraries were prepared by immunoSEQ multiplex PCR; TCRdb keeps only in-frame clonotypes and omits some of them. The sample yields some 1,900,000 clones, just under 95% seen once. Sequenced input: naive CD8+ T cells sorted from blood. The receptor source for this set is a man younger than 35 in good health. Each CDR3 is given with its conserved first and last residue. The order of the fields is clone size, D gene, CDR3 length, V gene, J gene, CDR3 DNA, CDR3 protein. A D gene is named only where the DNA matches it firmly. The listing skips clone size in some rows; elsewhere it reads once, few, many or a size class.

.	.	12	TRBV15	TRBJ2-5	TGTGCCGTGCAGGGGTTCCAAGAGACCCAGTACTTC	CAVQGFQETQYF
.	.	18	TRBV4-3	TRBJ2-3	TGCGCCAGCAGCCAACCCCCGTATCCTGGCGACTCCACAGATACGCAGTATTTT	CASSQPPYPGDSTDTQYF
.	.	14	TRBV10-3	TRBJ2-1	TGTGCCATCATGGGGGCGGGCCCCTACAATGAGCAGTTCTTC	CAIMGAGPYNEQFF
.	TRBD2	16	TRBV30	TRBJ2-1	TGTGCCTGGAGTCCCACGGGACTAGGGGTCCCACATGAGCAGTTCTTC	CAWSPTGLGVPHEQFF
.	.	14	TRBV27	TRBJ2-7	TGTGCCAGCAGTTTATCGGGGGCCAGCTACGAGCAGTACTTC	CASSLSGASYEQYF
.	.	15	TRBV10-3	TRBJ2-7	TGTGCCATCAGCGACGGGGCAGGCAGTAACTACGAGCAGTACTTC	CAISDGAGSNYEQYF
.	TRBD2	15	TRBV7-2	TRBJ2-1	TGTGCCAGCAGCCAACTAGCGGGAGGGGGCAATGAGCAGTTCTTC	CASSQLAGGGNEQFF
once	.	15	TRBV28	TRBJ1-5	TGTGCCAGCAGTTTATTACCGGGCCCTAATCAGCCCCAGCATTTT	CASSLLPGPNQPQHF
.	TRBD2	15	TRBV6-5	TRBJ2-1	TGTGCCAGCAGTTATCTAGCGGGAGACTACAATGAGCAGTTCTTC	CASSYLAGDYNEQFF
.	TRBD1	15	TRBV28	TRBJ1-2	TGTGCCAGCAGTTTCATCGACAGGGATGACTATGGCTACACCTTC	CASSFIDRDDYGYTF
.	TRBD2	14	TRBV27	TRBJ2-3	TGTGCCAGCAGAACCAGCGGGGGGACAGATACGCAGTATTTT	CASRTSGGTDTQYF
.	.	10	TRBV20-1	TRBJ2-1	TGCAGTTCGACGTCATTTCCGGTGTTCTTC	CSSTSFPVFF
.	TRBD2	18	TRBV27	TRBJ2-3	TGTGCCAGCCAACTATCCACTTTAGCGGGAGCTAGCACAGATACGCAGTATTTT	CASQLSTLAGASTDTQYF
.	TRBD1	15	TRBV2	TRBJ1-1	TGTGCCAGCAGCTACGACAGGGTTGAATACACTGAAGCTTTCTTT	CASSYDRVEYTEAFF
.	.	12	TRBV9	TRBJ1-1	TGTGCCAGCAGCGTAGGTGGTACTGAAGCTTTCTTT	CASSVGGTEAFF
.	.	13	TRBV13	TRBJ2-1	TGTGCCAGCAGCTTAGGGCGAGGAGGTGAGCAGTTCTTC	CASSLGRGGEQFF
.	.	13	TRBV5-6	TRBJ2-7	TGTGCCAGCAGCTTGGCCGGAGGGGCCGAGCAGTACTTC	CASSLAGGAEQYF
.	.	17	TRBV4-3	TRBJ2-2	TGCGCCAGCAGCCAAGATGACAGTGGGTTATGGACCGGGGAGCTGTTTTTT	CASSQDDSGLWTGELFF
.	TRBD2	16	TRBV18	TRBJ2-2	TGTGCCAGCTCACCAGTAAGCGGGACCGACACCGGGGAGCTGTTTTTT	CASSPVSGTDTGELFF
.	.	13	TRBV11-2	TRBJ1-1	TGTGCCAGCAGTCTAAAGGTGGTAGGGGAAGCTTTCTTT	CASSLKVVGEAFF
.	TRBD1	14	TRBV7-9	TRBJ2-1	TGTGCCAGCAGCACCGGGACAGGGTGGAATGAGCAGTTCTTC	CASSTGTGWNEQFF
.	.	11	TRBV6-6	TRBJ2-3	TGTGCCAGCAGTTACTACAATACGCAGTATTTT	CASSYYNTQYF
.	.	14	TRBV7-9	TRBJ2-7	TGTGCCAGCAGCCTACTAGGTGAGATCTACGAGCAGTACTTC	CASSLLGEIYEQYF
.	.	15	TRBV9	TRBJ1-1	TGTGCCAGCAGCGAGGGGACCGGGATCGACACTGAAGCTTTCTTT	CASSEGTGIDTEAFF
.	.	19	TRBV28	TRBJ1-4	TGTGCCAGCAGACCAAGGCCCGGGACCTCACCTCCTTTTAATGAAAAACTGTTTTTT	CASRPRPGTSPPFNEKLFF
.	.	16	TRBV7-2	TRBJ2-1	TGTGCCAGCAGCCCCGGTACAGAGAGCTCCTACAATGAGCAGTTCTTC	CASSPGTESSYNEQFF
.	.	13	TRBV28	TRBJ2-2	TGTGCCAGCAGTTCGACAGACACCGGGGAGCTGTTTTTT	CASSSTDTGELFF
.	TRBD2	15	TRBV7-9	TRBJ2-1	TGTGCCAGCAGACTAGCGGGAGTACGCTACAATGAGCAGTTCTTC	CASRLAGVRYNEQFF
.	.	13	TRBV7-8	TRBJ2-7	TGTGCCAGCAGCTCCCCGGATGTTTACGAGCAGTACTTC	CASSSPDVYEQYF
.	.	15	TRBV5-6	TRBJ2-6	TGTGCCAGCAGCCCTGACAGATCTGGGGCCAACGTCCTGACTTTC	CASSPDRSGANVLTF
.	.	15	TRBV19	TRBJ1-3	TGTGCCAGTAGTATCGCCCCCGGTGCTGGAAACACCATATATTTT	CASSIAPGAGNTIYF
.	.	15	TRBV5-1	TRBJ2-2	TGCGCCAGCAGCTTGGAGAGGGAGGCGTCCGGGGAGCTGTTTTTT	CASSLEREASGELFF
once	TRBD2	15	TRBV7-9	TRBJ2-1	TGTGCCAGCAGCCCTAGTGGGCTAGCGGGCCCTGAGCAGTTCTTC	CASSPSGLAGPEQFF
.	TRBD2	15	TRBV11-2	TRBJ2-5	TGTGCCAGCAGCGTCGGACTAGCCGGACAAGAGACCCAGTACTTC	CASSVGLAGQETQYF
.	.	13	TRBV7-9	TRBJ2-1	TGTGCCAGCAGCTCTGGGACCAGCAATGAGCAGTTCTTC	CASSSGTSNEQFF
.	TRBD1	12	TRBV6-5	TRBJ1-2	TGTGCCAGCACGGGACAGGGCTATGGCTACACCTTC	CASTGQGYGYTF
.	.	13	TRBV6-1	TRBJ2-7	TGTGCCAGCAGACCATCCCTCTCCTACGAGCAGTACTTC	CASRPSLSYEQYF
.	.	14	TRBV6-5	TRBJ2-7	TGTGCCAGCAGCCAATCAGGGGGAGGGTACGAGCAGTACTTC	CASSQSGGGYEQYF
.	TRBD1	15	TRBV4-1	TRBJ1-1	TGCGCCAGCAGCCAAGGGACAGGAATCAACACTGAAGCTTTCTTT	CASSQGTGINTEAFF
.	.	13	TRBV10-1	TRBJ2-1	TGCGCCAGCAGTGTTACAGGGAGCAATGAGCAGTTCTTC	CASSVTGSNEQFF
.	TRBD1	13	TRBV6-1	TRBJ2-7	TGTGCCAGCAGTGAGGACAGGCCCTACGAGCAGTACTTC	CASSEDRPYEQYF
.	.	15	TRBV11-2	TRBJ2-1	TGTGCCAGCAGCGCAGGACAAAGCATGGGTGATGAGCAGTTCTTC	CASSAGQSMGDEQFF
.	.	15	TRBV4-1	TRBJ1-2	TGCGCCAGCAGCCCCGGACACGTCCAAAATGGGGGCTACACCTTC	CASSPGHVQNGGYTF
.	.	15	TRBV6-1	TRBJ1-2	TGTGCCAGCAGTGAAGCAAGCCAGATTAACTATGGCTACACCTTC	CASSEASQINYGYTF
.	TRBD2	14	TRBV15	TRBJ2-7	TGTGCCACCAGCATAGCGGGAGAGTCCTACGAGCAGTACTTC	CATSIAGESYEQYF
.	.	14	TRBV7-8	TRBJ2-7	TGTGCCAGCAGTCCGAATATTGGCAGGGGCGAGCAGTACTTC	CASSPNIGRGEQYF
.	TRBD2	15	TRBV7-9	TRBJ2-1	TGTGCCAGCAGCTTCGGGACTAGCGGGAGGTATGAGCAGTTCTTC	CASSFGTSGRYEQFF
.	.	14	TRBV6-1	TRBJ1-1	TGTGCCAGCAGCGGCAGGGACTGGAACACTGAAGCTTTCTTT	CASSGRDWNTEAFF
.	.	14	TRBV11-2	TRBJ2-5	TGTGCCAGCAGCTTAGATCCGGGGCGAGAGACCCAGTACTTC	CASSLDPGRETQYF
.	.	16	TRBV25-1	TRBJ1-2	TGTGCCAGCAGTGAATACCTGGGGGGAGGGGGCTATGGCTACACCTTC	CASSEYLGGGGYGYTF
once	TRBD2	17	TRBV9	TRBJ2-3	TGTGCCAGCAGCGTCAGAGCGCGGGGGGGTACATCAGATACGCAGTATTTT	CASSVRARGGTSDTQYF
.	.	15	TRBV7-9	TRBJ1-2	TGTGCCAGCAGCCACGGACCCCTCGGACACTATGGCTACACCTTC	CASSHGPLGHYGYTF
.	.	14	TRBV5-6	TRBJ2-3	TGTGCCAGCAGCCCGGGAACAGGGTTGGATACGCAGTATTTT	CASSPGTGLDTQYF
.	.	15	TRBV10-3	TRBJ2-2	TGTGCCATCAGTGAGTGGCAGGGTGAGACCGGGGAGCTGTTTTTT	CAISEWQGETGELFF
.	TRBD2	11	TRBV19	TRBJ2-1	TGTGCCAGTAGCCCGGGACTAGTTATGTTCTTC	CASSPGLVMFF
.	.	16	TRBV4-3	TRBJ2-2	TGCGCCAGCAGCCCAACTCCCCAGGTATTCGCCGGGGAGCTGTTTTTT	CASSPTPQVFAGELFF
.	.	12	TRBV4-1	TRBJ1-2	TGCGCCAGCAGCCAAGATGGGGATGGCTACACCTTC	CASSQDGDGYTF
.	.	17	TRBV2	TRBJ1-5	TGTGCCAGCAGTGAGGGTCGGGGGGCGAATAGCAATCAGCCCCAGCATTTT	CASSEGRGANSNQPQHF